This T cell receptor beta chain was identified during a study of T cell responses to AZD1222 COVID-19 vaccine. The protocol was immunoSEQ multiplex PCR, while the TCRdb copy is restricted to in-frame clones and leaves out a portion. Seen here are approximately 100,000 clones, about 90% observed once, and the top ten hold approximately 9%. CDR3 size: 15 residues. The germline V and J ends were trimmed by 2 bases and 0 bases, with 10 bases remaining between them. Germline values: CDR1 MNHEY, CDR2 SVGEGT. This chain joins TRBV6-2 or TRBV6-3 and TRBJ1-2; no clear D. The sequence was obtained from an adult in good health. The material sequenced was peripheral blood, taken on day 0 of AZD1222 vaccination. CDR3: CASSYPQGANYGYTF. CDR3 in DNA: TGTGCCAGCAGTTACCCCCAAGGAGCTAACTATGGCTACACCTTC.